A single sample gave rise to the 4 T cell receptor beta chains below, sequenced in a study of blood T cell repertoires in COVID-19. This table comes from immunoSEQ multiplex PCR, and its TCRdb copy is limited to in-frame clones, with some not included. The table records 250,000 to 350,000 clones, approximately 89% of them present only once. The sample was peripheral blood. The origin of the receptors is a woman aged 30 to 39 with COVID-19, enrolled during active disease.

This chain uses TRBV10-3 with TRBJ1-2; 8 nucleotides match TRBD1. V lost 6 bases to trimming and J lost 0 bases; unmatched junction nucleotides: 6. Looked up from germline, CDR1 is ENHRY and CDR2 is SYGVKD. This CDR3 is built from 15 residues. The CDR3 DNA sequence: TGTGCCATCAGATCAGGGACAGGATCTAACTATGGCTACACCTTC. This sequence encodes CAIRSGTGSNYGYTF.

This sequence joins TRBV10-3 and TRBJ2-1, with 8 nucleotides matching TRBD2. This CDR3 is built from 15 residues. Germline CDR1 ENHRY, CDR2 SYGVKD. Trimming removed 3 bases from V and 8 bases from J; junction bases left unmatched: 9. The CDR3 is CAISEEGAGVHEQFF. CDR3 DNA: TGTGCCATCAGTGAAGAGGGAGCGGGAGTTCATGAGCAGTTCTTC.

This chain connects TRBV6-5 to TRBJ2-7; weak D call: TRBD1 (6 bases). Germline V gives CDR1 MNHEY, CDR2 SVGAGI. V dropped 6 bases and J dropped 3 bases, with 12 bases sitting between them. The CDR3 is made up of 13 amino acids. The CDR3 sequence: CASSRQAYYEQYF. Here the CDR3 DNA reads TGTGCCAGCAGCCGACAGGCGTACTACGAGCAGTACTTC.

This chain joins TRBV7-9 and TRBJ2-7; D remains ambiguous. The CDR3 loop spans 14 amino acids. Per the germline V gene, CDR1 is SEHNR and CDR2 is FQNEAQ (reference sequence). The germline V and J ends were trimmed by 5 bases and 2 bases, with 13 bases remaining between them. CDR3 DNA: TGTGCCAGCAGCCACTCCGGGTCCACCTACGAGCAGTACTTC. Its translation: CASSHSGSTYEQYF.